The 25 T cell receptor beta chains in this list originate from one sample, sequenced in a study of a mutant IDH1 vaccine in newly diagnosed glioma. Assay: immunoSEQ multiplex PCR; the TCRdb copy retains only in-frame clones and omits some. The table includes under 35,000 clones, about 76% detected once. The time point was: week 35, safety follow-up. Vaccine doses each comprised 300 ug of mutant IDH1 20-mer peptide, with topical imiquimod. What these receptors recognize is not known. Source: PBMCs, taken from a glioma patient whose treatment included an IDH1 peptide vaccine. All receptors come from a man in his forties or fifties with glioma.

The chain is built from TRBV7-9 and TRBJ1-1, with D unresolved. The CDR3 extends over 16 amino acids. Germline V CDR1 and CDR2: SEHNR, FQNEAQ (reference sequence). V lost 1 base to trimming and J lost 0 bases, with 12 bases between them. CDR3 sequence (DNA): TGTGCCAGCAGCTTAGGGGAGGCGGGGATGAACACTGAAGCTTTCTTT. Protein: CASSLGEAGMNTEAFF.

The chain employs TRBV6-1 and TRBJ1-6; D remains ambiguous. Germline V gene sequence: CDR1 MNHNS, CDR2 SASEGT. Trimming cost V 1 base and J 10 bases, with 5 bases left between them. The CDR3 is 12 amino acids. The CDR3 protein is CASSEEWSPLHF. CDR3 DNA sequence: TGTGCCAGCAGTGAAGAGTGGTCACCCCTCCACTTT.

The chain joins TRBV19 to TRBJ1-5, with D unclear. The ends were cut back, 5 bases at V and 6 bases at J, with 11 bases in the middle. This CDR3 spans 13 amino acids. Germline V gene data show CDR1 as LNHDA and CDR2 as SQIVND (reference sequence). The CDR3 region is CASSWVEAQPQHF. CDR3 sequence (DNA): TGTGCCAGTAGTTGGGTGGAGGCTCAGCCCCAGCATTTT. Full variable domain (outside the CDR3, taken from reference TRBV19 and TRBJ1-5): DGGITQSPKYLFRKEGQNVTLSCEQNLNHDAMYWYRQDPGQGLRLIYYSQIVNDFQKGDIAEGYSVSREKKESFPLTVTSAQKNPTAFYLCASSWVEAQPQHFGDGTRLSIL.

J is TRBJ2-5 and V is TRBV7-8; 7 nucleotides line up with TRBD2. CDR1 and CDR2 (germline): SGHVS, FQNEAQ. This CDR3 has 14 residues. V was pared by 1 base and J by 5 bases, with 4 bases of the junction left unmatched. DNA of the CDR3: TGTGCCAGCAGCTTAGGGGCCGGGAGGGAGACCCAGTACTTC. It encodes CASSLGAGRETQYF.

CDR3 sequence (DNA): TGTGCCAGCTCCTTCGGGACAGGGCCCAACTATGGCTACACCTTC. This codes for CASSFGTGPNYGYTF. This chain uses TRBV18 with TRBJ1-2; 9 nucleotides align to TRBD1. This CDR3 has 15 residues. The V and J ends lost 6 bases and 2 bases, in that order; junction bases with no gene match: 7. Germline V gene sequence: CDR1 KGHSH, CDR2 LQKENI.

The chain links TRBV7-2 to TRBJ1-4; TRBD1 aligns across 7 bases. Per germline, CDR1 SGHTA and CDR2 FQGNSA. V was clipped by 5 bases and J by 5 bases; unmatched bases: 8. The CDR3 totals 15 residues. CDR3 nucleotide sequence: TGTGCCAGCAGCATCCGGACAGGAATGAATGAAAAACTGTTTTTT. Translated, it gives CASSIRTGMNEKLFF.

This chain links TRBV5-4 with TRBJ2-1; the match to TRBD1 covers 9 bases. CDR1 is SGHNT and CDR2 is YYREEE in the germline V gene (reference sequence). This CDR3 region has 15 residues. J lost 2 bases, V lost 4 bases, and 4 bases had no gene match. CDR3 nucleotides: TGTGCCAGCAGCCTCGGACAGGGGACCTACAATGAGCAGTTCTTC. Protein product: CASSLGQGTYNEQFF.

The CDR3 bases are TGTGCTGGACAGGTGGACCTCATGGTGAACACTGAAGCTTTCTTT. Translating gives CAGQVDLMVNTEAFF. This chain connects TRBV6-1 to TRBJ1-1, with 7 positions matching TRBD1. The CDR3 spans 15 residues. Germline CDR1 and CDR2: MNHNS and SASEGT.

The rearrangement links TRBV30 to TRBJ1-5, with no clear D. CDR1 and CDR2 (germline): GTSNPN, SVGIG (reference sequence). This CDR3 comprises 14 residues. Trimming shortened V by 5 bases and J by 3 bases, and 14 bases separated the two germline ends. The chain's CDR3 is CAWSLLGFNQPQHF. The CDR3 nucleotides read TGTGCCTGGTCGCTATTGGGATTCAATCAGCCCCAGCATTTT.

This clone has only one observation. V and J are TRBV5-4 and TRBJ2-1, with 9 bases fitting TRBD2. This CDR3 is built from 16 residues. The J segment lost 3 bases and the V segment lost 4 bases, leaving 8 bases of the junction unmatched. Germline CDR1 and CDR2: SGHNT and YYREEE (reference sequence). DNA for the CDR3: TGTGCCAGCAGCCCGACCTGGACTAGCGACTACAATGAGCAGTTCTTC. This encodes CASSPTWTSDYNEQFF.

V usage is TRBV6-4 and J usage is TRBJ2-6, with D unresolved. The CDR3 has 16 amino acids. Trimming stripped 1 base from V and 0 bases from J, with 7 bases between. Germline CDR1 MRHNA, CDR2 SNTAGT. This CDR3 is CASSDYSTSGANVLTF. The CDR3 DNA reads TGTGCCAGCAGTGACTACAGCACCTCTGGGGCCAACGTCCTGACTTTC.

V and J are TRBV6-1 and TRBJ2-3; TRBD1 is a possible D gene (7 bases). Trimming left V 8 bases short and J 6 bases short, with 9 bases between. The CDR3 has 11 amino acids. Per germline, CDR1 MNHNS and CDR2 SASEGT. The CDR3 protein is CASAGGDTQYF. The CDR3 DNA reads TGTGCCAGCGCAGGGGGGGATACGCAGTATTTT.

V usage is TRBV9 and J usage is TRBJ1-5; possible D gene TRBD1, 5 bases. The germline gives CDR1 SGDLS, CDR2 YYNGEE. Trimming took 4 bases from V and 2 from J, leaving 16 bases between them. The CDR3 consists of 16 residues. CDR3 region: CASSPGSPGGNQPQHF. The CDR3 DNA is TGTGCCAGCAGCCCCGGATCTCCGGGGGGCAATCAGCCCCAGCATTTT. The full variable domain, with the rest looked up from reference TRBV9 and TRBJ1-5, is DSGVTQTPKHLITATGQRVTLRCSPRSGDLSVYWYQQSLDQGLQFLIQYYNGEERAKGNILERFSAQQFPDLHSELNLSSLELGDSALYFCASSPGSPGGNQPQHFGDGTRLSIL.

CDR3 nucleotides: TGTGCCAGCAGGCCGGGACGGGCGGGATCACCCCTCCACTTT. Translation gives CASRPGRAGSPLHF. The rearrangement links TRBV2 to TRBJ1-6, with D perhaps matching TRBD1 (5 bases). CDR1 and CDR2 from the germline V gene are SNHLY and FYNNEI. This CDR3 region has 14 residues. V lost 6 bases and J lost 10, with 16 bases in between.

This rearrangement joins TRBV7-9 to TRBJ1-2; perhaps TRBD1 as D (5 bases). Trimming stripped 0 bases from V and 7 bases from J, with 9 bases between. Germline CDR1 reads SEHNR; CDR2 reads FQNEAQ (reference sequence). CDR3 length: 13 residues. This chain's CDR3 is CASSLAGARGYTF. In DNA, the CDR3 is TGTGCCAGCAGCTTAGCAGGGGCGCGTGGCTACACCTTC.

This chain links TRBV6-5 with TRBJ1-1; D might be TRBD1 (6 bases). Trimming pared 5 bases from V and 6 bases from J, leaving 16 bases between. Per germline, CDR1 MNHEY and CDR2 SVGAGI. CDR3 length: 14 amino acids. The CDR3 nucleotides read TGTGCCAGCAGTAACAGGGCGGTAGGGGCTGAAGCTTTCTTT. Protein sequence: CASSNRAVGAEAFF.

This clone was seen only once. V usage is TRBV13 and J usage is TRBJ2-7; 9 nucleotides agree with TRBD1. This CDR3 has 16 amino acids. J was trimmed by 5 bases and V by 4 bases; bases with no gene match: 12. CDR1 is PRHDT, CDR2 FYEKMQ, per germline (reference sequence). CDR3 in amino acids: CASSYTLGTGSDEQYF. In nucleotides, the CDR3 is TGTGCCAGCAGCTACACCCTCGGGACAGGGAGTGACGAGCAGTACTTC.

The genes are TRBV2 and TRBJ2-4; TRBD1 is a possible D gene (6 bases). Trimming stripped 8 bases from V and 0 bases from J, with 8 bases between. This CDR3 has 13 amino acids. Germline CDR1 SNHLY, CDR2 FYNNEI. Written as DNA, the CDR3 is TGTGCCAGCCAGGGGTTAGCCAAAAACATTCAGTACTTC. Its translation: CASQGLAKNIQYF.

The CDR3 loop reads CAVNRGGSDTEAFF. The DNA of the CDR3 is TGTGCCGTCAACAGGGGGGGCTCAGACACTGAAGCTTTCTTT. The chain links TRBV10-3 to TRBJ1-1, with 8 bases identical to TRBD1. Germline V gives CDR1 ENHRY, CDR2 SYGVKD. After removal of 11 bases from V and 3 bases from J, the junction contained 11 bases not matched to a gene. The CDR3 contains 14 residues.

The V call is TRBV6-5, the J call TRBJ1-1, with D possibly being TRBD1 (5 bases). V was shortened by 6 bases and J by 4 bases, with 18 bases between the two germline ends. Looked up from germline, CDR1 is MNHEY and CDR2 is SVGAGI. The CDR3 runs to 15 residues. The CDR3 DNA sequence: TGTGCCAGCAGAGGTTCCGGGACGGCTAGCACTGAAGCTTTCTTT. It translates to CASRGSGTASTEAFF.

The J gene is TRBJ2-3, the V gene TRBV4-1; 7 bases agree with TRBD1. Germline V gene data show CDR1 as MGHRA and CDR2 as YSYEKL. The V segment lost 4 bases and the J segment 0 bases; nucleotides outside the gene matches: 7. CDR3 size: 16 residues. CDR3 residues: CASSLRQGVSTDTQYF. CDR3 sequence (DNA): TGCGCCAGCAGCCTGCGACAGGGCGTTAGCACAGATACGCAGTATTTT.

The chain joins TRBV5-4 to TRBJ1-2; a weak D match, TRBD1 (5 bases). Between the trimmed V and J ends, which lost 2 bases and 7 bases, there was a span of 12 bases. Per germline, CDR1 SGHNT and CDR2 YYREEE (reference sequence). The CDR3 contains 13 residues. The CDR3, as DNA: TGTGCCAGCAGCTTCCAGGGAGCTGGTGGCTACACCTTC. Translated, it gives CASSFQGAGGYTF.

The chain has TRBV4-1 and TRBJ1-5; D possibly corresponds to TRBD1 (6 bases). Germline V CDR1 and CDR2: MGHRA, YSYEKL. The V gene lost 1 base and the J gene lost 4 bases, with 8 bases spanning the gap. The length of the CDR3 is 14 residues. The CDR3 nucleotides are TGCGCCAGCAGCCAAGTCAGGGGAAATCAGCCCCAGCATTTT. It codes for CASSQVRGNQPQHF.

The genes are TRBV5-1 and TRBJ1-5; tentatively, D is TRBD1 (5 bases). Trimming shortened V by 4 bases and J by 7 bases, and 15 bases separated the two germline ends. The length of the CDR3 is 14 residues. Germline CDR1 is SGHRS and CDR2 is YFSETQ. This CDR3 is CASSQGTDAQPQHF. Written as DNA, the CDR3 is TGCGCCAGCAGCCAAGGGACGGACGCCCAGCCCCAGCATTTT.

On this clone: Its ends do not fully match the called genes, so a read error is possible. The V call is TRBV5-4, the J call TRBJ2-7, with D perhaps TRBD2 (6 bases). The V gene's germline CDR1 is SGHNT and CDR2 YYREEE (reference sequence). There are 13 residues in the CDR3. The CDR3 nucleotides read TGTGCCAGCAGCTTGGAGGCTAGCGTAAGATCTGCCTTC. Its protein product is CASSLEASVRSAF.